One TCR beta chain is described in this entry. This sample is drawn from a study of blood T cell repertoires in COVID-19. Study-level information: T cells, B-cell-depleted T cells, or PBMCs supplied cDNA or gDNA.

As handled by the study authors: Nucleated cell number was recorded as an estimate derived from reference gene primer amplification. TCRdb keeps only in-frame clones here, not all; method: immunoSEQ multiplex PCR. That table gives V, J and clone size, and the DNA gave D and trimming. The data show about 440,000 clones, roughly 91% seen once. Material: peripheral blood. The receptor comes from a woman in her 30s with acute or convalescent COVID-19.

The CDR3, as DNA: TGTGCCAGCAGCTTAGAATCGGACAGGCGGACGGGGGTAAACACCATATATTTT. Amino acids: CASSLESDRRTGVNTIYF. The chain couples TRBV7-7 to TRBJ1-3; TRBD1 matches at 7 bases. The CDR3 has 18 residues. V was clipped by 1 base and J by 6 bases; unmatched bases: 15. CDR1 is SSHAT and CDR2 is FNYEAQ in the germline V gene (reference sequence).